The T cell receptor beta chain under discussion was sequenced for a study of identifying expanded T cells in peripheral blood. Findings of the study overall: Approximately two-week clone count variance significantly increased as total template count grew.

A note on this clone: Its antigen is still unknown.

With 0 bases removed from V and 1 base from J, the gap between germline ends came to 13 bases. Germline CDR1 reads SNHLY; CDR2 reads FYNNEI. This CDR3 region has 17 residues. Profiled with immunoSEQ multiplex PCR; TCRdb holds only in-frame clones, not every one. This sample yields 130,000 or so clones, of which roughly 82% are seen a single time; roughly 3.3% belongs to the top ten. This receptor was identified in a person between 18 and 75 years old in good health. Sequencing used blood. The chain uses TRBV2 and TRBJ2-4, with D perhaps TRBD1 (5 bases). CDR3 region: CASSEAPGRPAKNIQYF. The CDR3 DNA follows: TGTGCCAGCAGTGAAGCCCCAGGGCGCCCGGCCAAAAACATTCAGTACTTC.